The clone carrying this TCR beta chain was recorded once. This CDR3 has 14 amino acids. Trimming took 4 bases from V and 5 from J, leaving 17 bases between them. Germline assignment: CDR1 GTSNPN and CDR2 SVGIG (reference sequence). These data come from a study of shared clonotypes between healthy human individuals. All donors were Caucasian adults living in Nashville, Tennessee. The unsorted samples took tens of millions of PBMCs to get genomic DNA. Each subset's genomic DNA was shared equally among a number of immunoSEQ plates. The protocol was immunoSEQ multiplex PCR, while the TCRdb copy is restricted to in-frame clones and leaves out a portion. The table lists 450,000 to 500,000 clones, about 78% of them singletons, with around 13% in the top ten.

The TCR originated in a middle-aged woman in good health. Some clones in this sample may be carry-over from other donors' samples. The sequenced sample consisted of PBMCs. The chain uses TRBV30 and TRBJ2-5, with D perhaps matching TRBD1 or TRBD2 (5 bases each). The CDR3 spells CAWNPPGWGETQYF. CDR3 bases: TGTGCCTGGAATCCCCCGGGATGGGGGGAGACCCAGTACTTC. The full variable domain, with the rest looked up from reference TRBV30 and TRBJ2-5, is SQTIHQWPATLVQPVGSPLSLECTVEGTSNPNLYWYRQAAGRGLQLLFYSVGIGQISSEVPQNLSASRPQDRQFILSSKKLLLSDSGFYLCAWNPPGWGETQYFGPGTRLLVL.